A single sample gave rise to the 26 T cell receptor beta chains below, sequenced in a study of blood T cell repertoires in COVID-19. The method was immunoSEQ multiplex PCR; TCRdb's version includes in-frame clones alone and lacks a portion of them. The sample holds under 20,000 clones, about 85% seen once. The sample comprised peripheral blood. These receptors all come from a human donor with active COVID-19. The donor label of this sample is uncertain.

V gene TRBV11-2 combines with J gene TRBJ2-1; 7 bases fit TRBD2. Germline V gives CDR1 SGHAT, CDR2 FQNNGV. The CDR3 has 16 amino acids. With V trimmed by 4 bases and J by 4 bases, 10 bases remained unmatched. The CDR3 nucleotides read TGTGCCAGCAGCTCGCGCCCCACTAGCGCTTACAATGAGCAGTTCTTC. Translation: CASSSRPTSAYNEQFF.

The chain carries TRBV20-1 and TRBJ2-1; TRBD2 matches 8 bases. The CDR3 loop spans 15 amino acids. V lost 5 bases and J lost 3; bases outside the gene matches: 9. Germline V gene lookup returns CDR1 DFQATT and CDR2 SNEGSKA (reference sequence). In nucleotides, the CDR3 is TGCAGTGCTGGTGTTAGCGGGATCAACTACAATGAGCAGTTCTTC. Amino acids: CSAGVSGINYNEQFF.

The V gene is TRBV27, the J gene TRBJ2-1; D remains unclear. The CDR3 has 15 amino acids. CDR1 is MNHEY, CDR2 SMNVEV, per germline (reference sequence). Trimming removed 6 bases at V and 6 bases at J, with 18 bases between. DNA for the CDR3: TGTGCCAGCAGGAAAGTCGGTCTTGCCCTCAATGAGCAGTTCTTC. It yields the protein CASRKVGLALNEQFF.

The rearrangement joins TRBV24-1 to TRBJ2-1, with TRBD2 identical over 13 bases. This CDR3 has 15 amino acids. After removal of 4 bases from V and 8 bases from J, the junction contained 4 bases not matched to a gene. Germline-derived CDR1 and CDR2 are KGHDR and SFDVKD. Here the CDR3 reads CATSEGLAGWDEQFF. CDR3 sequence (DNA): TGTGCCACCAGTGAGGGACTAGCGGGATGGGATGAGCAGTTCTTC.

The chain recombines TRBV7-6 with TRBJ2-3; weak D call: TRBD2 (6 bases). Looked up from germline, CDR1 is SGHVS and CDR2 is FNYEAQ. V was trimmed by 5 bases and J by 3 bases, leaving 21 bases between them. CDR3 length: 17 residues. CDR3 region: CASSDWRRGKGTDTQYF. The CDR3 region has the DNA TGTGCCAGCAGCGACTGGAGGCGGGGTAAGGGGACAGATACGCAGTATTTT.

The count of this clone is one. The chain uses TRBV6-1 and TRBJ2-3, with 8 nucleotides matching TRBD2. The CDR3 loop spans 15 amino acids. After removal of 7 bases from V and 6 bases from J, the junction contained 12 bases not matched to a gene. Germline V gene sequence: CDR1 MNHNS, CDR2 SASEGT. The CDR3 protein is CASIPLAGPGDTQYF. Written as DNA, the CDR3 is TGTGCCAGCATTCCTTTAGCGGGACCGGGGGATACGCAGTATTTT.

The J gene is TRBJ2-5, the V gene TRBV19, with TRBD2 matching over 7 bases. The CDR3 sequence is 15 residues long. J was trimmed by 5 bases and V by 2 bases; bases with no gene match: 8. CDR1 LNHDA and CDR2 SQIVND come from the germline V gene (reference sequence). The CDR3 region has the DNA TGTGCCAGTAGTATACATACTAGCGCGGGGGAGACCCAGTACTTC. Amino acid sequence: CASSIHTSAGETQYF.

This clone has a handful of counts. This rearrangement joins TRBV18 to TRBJ1-2, with D possibly being TRBD1 (6 bases). CDR1 is KGHSH and CDR2 is LQKENI in the germline V gene. The CDR3 consists of 13 residues. V was trimmed by 3 bases and J by 7 bases, leaving 12 bases between them. The CDR3 region is CASSPSSDSGYTF. The CDR3 DNA follows: TGTGCCAGCTCACCGTCTTCGGACAGTGGCTACACCTTC.

This clone was detected only once. The chain combines TRBV4-2 with TRBJ2-1; D possibly corresponds to TRBD2 (6 bases). The CDR3 consists of 16 residues. Looked up from germline, CDR1 is LGHNA and CDR2 is YNFKEQ. V gave up 0 bases and J gave up 1 base, with 10 bases separating them. CDR3 coding DNA: TGTGCCAGCAGCCAAGACCTCGGGGGATCCTACAATGAGCAGTTCTTC. Its translation is CASSQDLGGSYNEQFF.

This chain connects TRBV5-4 to TRBJ1-1; 7 nucleotides match TRBD1. The CDR3 has 13 residues. J was trimmed by 6 bases and V by 2 bases; bases with no gene match: 4. Germline CDR1 and CDR2: SGHNT and YYREEE (reference sequence). The CDR3 is CASSFTGVAEAFF. As DNA, the CDR3 is TGTGCCAGCAGCTTCACAGGGGTCGCTGAAGCTTTCTTT.

The V and J genes are TRBV7-2 and TRBJ2-7, with D unresolved. Per the germline V gene, CDR1 is SGHTA and CDR2 is FQGNSA. The CDR3 consists of 14 residues. Trimming left V 5 bases short and J 3 bases short, with 14 bases between. For the CDR3, the DNA is TGTGCCAGCAGCGGTAGTATCACCCTCTACGAGCAGTACTTC. It yields the protein CASSGSITLYEQYF.

The CDR3 sequence is CASSPGTRPTYEQYF. CDR3 sequence (DNA): TGTGCCAGCAGCCCCGGGACTAGACCCACCTACGAGCAGTACTTC. V gene TRBV3-1 (or the pseudogene TRBV3-2) combines with J gene TRBJ2-7, with 8 bases aligning to TRBD2. From germline, CDR1 is LGHDT and CDR2 YNNKEL (reference sequence). The CDR3 is made up of 15 amino acids. The V segment lost 4 bases and the J segment 2 bases; nucleotides outside the gene matches: 7.

The chain has TRBV9 and TRBJ2-7; TRBD2 aligns across 8 bases. V was pared by 4 bases and J by 4 bases, with 10 bases of the junction left unmatched. The CDR3 runs to 15 residues. Looked up from germline, CDR1 is SGDLS and CDR2 is YYNGEE. This CDR3 reads CASSTHSGGDYEQYF. CDR3 sequence (DNA): TGTGCCAGCAGCACCCACTCGGGGGGGGATTACGAGCAGTACTTC.

This chain joins TRBV20-1 and TRBJ2-3; D call uncertain. V lost 3 bases and J 0 bases, leaving 10 bases between the germline ends. Germline CDR1 and CDR2: DFQATT and SNEGSKA (reference sequence). This CDR3 region has 14 residues. The CDR3 nucleotides read TGCAGTGCTAGTTTCCCGGGTAGCACAGATACGCAGTATTTT. Its protein product is CSASFPGSTDTQYF.

This chain uses TRBV2 with TRBJ2-7; perhaps TRBD1 as D (6 bases). Germline-derived CDR1 and CDR2 are SNHLY and FYNNEI. Trimming shortened V by 6 bases and J by 4 bases, and 10 bases separated the two germline ends. The CDR3 loop spans 12 amino acids. CDR3 loop: CASRDRAYEQYF. The DNA for the CDR3 is TGTGCCAGCAGGGACAGAGCATACGAGCAGTACTTC.

The rearrangement links TRBV30 to TRBJ2-3; 7 bases map to TRBD1. The junction had 9 bases not matched to a gene; V was cut back by 1 base and J by 2 bases. The CDR3 is made up of 16 amino acids. Germline assignment: CDR1 GTSNPN and CDR2 SVGIG (reference sequence). CDR3 sequence (DNA): TGTGCCTGGAGTGCTGAGACAGGGAACCCCACAGATACGCAGTATTTT. Translating it yields CAWSAETGNPTDTQYF.

The CDR3 sequence is CASSYSNSGQGAYEQYF. CDR3 nucleotides: TGTGCCAGCAGTTACTCGAATTCGGGACAGGGGGCCTACGAGCAGTACTTC. This sequence joins TRBV6-2 or TRBV6-3 and TRBJ2-7, with 11 positions matching TRBD1. The CDR3 is 17 residues long. Trimming took 0 bases from V and 2 from J; bases not matched to a gene: 6. Germline V gene sequence: CDR1 MNHEY, CDR2 SVGEGT.

V gene TRBV13 combines with J gene TRBJ2-1; 12 bases fit TRBD1. Germline CDR1 PRHDT, CDR2 FYEKMQ (reference sequence). V gave up 5 bases and J gave up 9 bases; unmatched junction bases: 11. The CDR3 consists of 16 residues. The CDR3 nucleotides are TGTGCCAGCAGCAAAGAACCCGGGACAGGGGGCGTTGAGCAGTTCTTC. Protein: CASSKEPGTGGVEQFF.

The rearrangement joins TRBV3-1 (or the pseudogene TRBV3-2) to TRBJ1-2; 8 bases match TRBD1. The germline gives CDR1 LGHDT, CDR2 YNNKEL (reference sequence). V trimming: 2 bases; J trimming: 8 bases; junction bases outside the gene matches: 10. The CDR3 is made up of 15 amino acids. This CDR3 reads CASSQIGQGTAGYTF. The DNA for the CDR3 is TGTGCCAGCAGCCAAATAGGACAGGGCACCGCCGGCTACACCTTC.

The V call is TRBV5-5, the J call TRBJ2-7, with D unresolved. The CDR3 is 12 amino acids. Trimming cost V 9 bases and J 5 bases, with 15 bases left between them. Germline loops: CDR1 SGHKS, CDR2 YYEKEE (reference sequence). The CDR3 spells CATSSGFHEQYF. The CDR3 DNA reads TGTGCCACCTCTAGTGGCTTCCACGAGCAGTACTTC.

This clone was found a few times. The V call is TRBV5-1, the J call TRBJ1-5; a weak D match, TRBD1 (6 bases). CDR3 length equals 13 residues. The V end was cut by 7 bases, the J end by 9 bases, with 17 bases between. The germline V gene encodes CDR1 SGHRS and CDR2 YFSETQ. CDR3 loop: CASAGDPLGPQHF. The CDR3, as DNA: TGCGCCAGCGCAGGGGACCCGCTCGGGCCCCAGCATTTT.

The V call is TRBV3-1 (or the pseudogene TRBV3-2), the J call TRBJ1-2; D not resolved. The CDR3 runs to 14 residues. Germline CDR1 reads LGHDT; CDR2 reads YNNKEL (reference sequence). With 1 base removed from V and 6 bases from J, the gap between germline ends came to 12 bases. The CDR3 DNA follows: TGTGCCAGCAGCCAAGTCCGGGATGTTCATGGCTACACCTTC. As protein: CASSQVRDVHGYTF.

The V gene is TRBV19, the J gene TRBJ2-2; 13 bases agree with TRBD2. The V segment lost 8 bases and the J segment 5 bases; nucleotides outside the gene matches: 5. Germline CDR1 LNHDA, CDR2 SQIVND (reference sequence). CDR3 size: 15 residues. This chain's CDR3 is CASVGLAGVTGELFF. CDR3 bases: TGTGCCAGTGTAGGACTAGCGGGAGTGACCGGGGAGCTGTTTTTT.

This sequence joins TRBV28 and TRBJ1-1, with 8 bases fitting TRBD1. J gave up 4 bases and V 1 base, and 2 bases lay outside the gene matches. The CDR3 is made up of 14 amino acids. Germline CDR1 and CDR2: MDHEN and SYDVKM. This CDR3 reads CASSLYRGVTEAFF. DNA for the CDR3: TGTGCCAGCAGTTTATACAGGGGGGTCACTGAAGCTTTCTTT. The whole variable domain, remainder taken from reference TRBV28 and TRBJ1-1, is DVKVTQSSRYLVKRTGEKVFLECVQDMDHENMFWYRQDPGLGLRLIYFSYDVKMKEKGDIPEGYSVSREKKERFSLILESASTNQTSMYLCASSLYRGVTEAFFGQGTRLTVV.

The rearrangement links TRBV3-1 (or the pseudogene TRBV3-2) to TRBJ2-1; D not resolved. CDR3 length equals 15 residues. Trimming took off 0 bases at V and 7 bases at J, with 13 bases between the two ends. The germline V gene has CDR1 LGHDT and CDR2 YNNKEL (reference sequence). The CDR3 region has the DNA TGTGCCAGCAGCCAAGATGCGACTTCTGAGAATGAGCAGTTCTTC. Translating gives CASSQDATSENEQFF.

This clone has more than one count but fewer than ten. The chain's CDR3 is CASSEGVTTYGYTF. DNA of the CDR3: TGTGCCAGCAGTGAAGGTGTCACTACCTATGGCTACACCTTC. The rearrangement links TRBV6-1 to TRBJ1-2; the D is unclear. In germline, CDR1 is MNHNS, CDR2 SASEGT. V lost 1 base, J lost 4 bases, and 10 bases lay in between. The CDR3 loop spans 14 amino acids.